The T cell receptor beta chain described here comes from a study of blood T cell repertoires in COVID-19. Across the whole study: Whether acute or convalescent, the COVID-19 samples came from the United States, Italy and Spain.

V gave up 6 bases and J gave up 4 bases, with 12 bases separating them. Germline V gives CDR1 MNHEY, CDR2 SMNVEV (reference sequence). CDR3 size: 13 residues. TCRdb keeps only in-frame clones here, not all; method: immunoSEQ multiplex PCR. The sample gives just over 60,000 clones, 65% to 80% of which show up once; about 18% is in the top ten. This clone was observed once. The receptor was derived from a man aged 55 to 70 with acute or convalescent COVID-19. The chain employs TRBV27 and TRBJ1-1; D gene unclear. The sequenced sample was peripheral blood. The CDR3 DNA follows: TGTGCCAGCAGGGCCGGGTTTGGCACTGAAGCTTTCTTT. Protein sequence: CASRAGFGTEAFF.